This T cell receptor beta chain was recorded in a study of early T cells in non-severe SARS-CoV-2 infection. Study background: Sequencing of unsorted whole blood was done on bulk RNA, leaving chains unpaired.

Individually, cDNA molecules had unique molecular identifiers attached to them. A single record per CDR3 protein comes from TCRdb applying MiXCR to the 5' RACE reads. The table includes 50,000 to 75,000 distinct CDR3 sequences, about 12% detected once. This clonotype has a handful of counts. The antigen is unknown. CDR3 size: 15 residues. Trimming removed 4 bases at V and 0 bases at J, with 11 bases between. The germline V gene has CDR1 SGDLS and CDR2 YYNGEE. Broader study findings: Anti-spike CD8 responses were favored by VDJdb matching, which missed private and CD4 specificities.

This receptor was identified in an adult who was a healthcare worker with PCR-confirmed SARS-CoV-2 infection or an uninfected control (not recorded which). The donor label of this sample is uncertain. The chain uses TRBV9 and TRBJ1-3; D not resolved. The material sequenced was whole blood, taken at baseline. For the CDR3, the DNA is TGTGCCAGCAGCTCACGGGCATTCTCTGGAAACACCATATATTTT. Translating it yields CASSSRAFSGNTIYF.